One TCR beta chain is described in this entry. Its antigen is unidentified. Sequencing used immunoSEQ multiplex PCR; TCRdb keeps in-frame clones, though not all of them. The sample lists about 130,000 clones, approximately 94% occurring once. This entry belongs to a study of T cell responses to AZD1222 COVID-19 vaccine. Findings and caveats of the study: Among spike-specific TCRs, nearly half reportedly target unmutated variant regions. Only 5 or 6 AZD1222 recipients were seropositive at baseline.

The CDR3 spans 15 residues. The ends were cut back, 2 bases at V and 5 bases at J, with 15 bases in the middle. Germline V gives CDR1 LGHDT, CDR2 YNNKEL (reference sequence). The chain carries TRBV3-1 (or the pseudogene TRBV3-2) and TRBJ1-1; no reliable D call. This material consisted of peripheral blood, taken on day 0 of AZD1222 vaccination. This clonotype was obtained from an adult in good health. CDR3 region: CASSQKGGQKTEAFF. Here the CDR3 DNA reads TGTGCCAGCAGCCAAAAGGGAGGGCAGAAAACTGAAGCTTTCTTT.